A selection of T cell receptor beta chains follows, all from one sample in a study of pediatric ulcerative colitis. Only in-frame clones appear in the TCRdb table, and some are missing; sequencing was by immunoSEQ multiplex PCR. The sample includes 25,000 to 35,000 clones, 82% of them seen just once. Sequenced material: blood. The receptors come from a boy under 18 with severe ulcerative colitis. The conserved cysteine and the conserved F or W are not part of the CDR3 here.

V,J,CDR3
TRBV6-5,TRBJ2-1,ASSYDGGEQF
TRBV9,TRBJ1-4,ASSVTGDGGEKLF
TRBV5-1,TRBJ1-1,ASSLGQGLMNTEAF
TRBV7-3,TRBJ2-3,ASTLSGGTDTQY
TRBV7-9,TRBJ2-7,ASSLAGLAVYEQY
TRBV18,TRBJ2-5,ASSPRGAQETQY
TRBV23-1,TRBJ1-6,APFTDSYNSPLH
TRBV4-3,TRBJ2-1,ASSQTGGGQGPYYNEQF
TRBV7-9,TRBJ2-4,ASSLTSGAQY
TRBV7-9,TRBJ2-7,ASSLAGGRPGEQY
TRBV5-4,TRBJ1-1,ASSPTHGIEAF
TRBV30,TRBJ1-1,AWERGISMNTEAF
TRBV30,TRBJ1-2,AWDWGSQNYGYT
TRBV5-6,TRBJ2-1,ASSLASGVDNEQF
TRBV19,TRBJ1-1,ASSIGPSTEAF
TRBV5-6,NA,ASSLVQKVAYEQY
TRBV5-4,TRBJ2-3,ASSSKPLGGARADTQY